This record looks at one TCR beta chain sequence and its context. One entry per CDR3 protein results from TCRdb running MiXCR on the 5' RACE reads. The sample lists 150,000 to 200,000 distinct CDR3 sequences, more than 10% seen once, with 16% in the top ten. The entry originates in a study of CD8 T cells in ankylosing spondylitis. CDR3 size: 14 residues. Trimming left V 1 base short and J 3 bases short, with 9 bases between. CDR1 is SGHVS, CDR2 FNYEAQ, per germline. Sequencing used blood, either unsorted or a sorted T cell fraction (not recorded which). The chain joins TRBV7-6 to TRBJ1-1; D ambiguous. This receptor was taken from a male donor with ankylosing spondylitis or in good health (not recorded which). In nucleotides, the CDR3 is TGTGCCAGCAGCTTAGGAGAAGGCTACACTGAAGCTTTCTTT. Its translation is CASSLGEGYTEAFF.